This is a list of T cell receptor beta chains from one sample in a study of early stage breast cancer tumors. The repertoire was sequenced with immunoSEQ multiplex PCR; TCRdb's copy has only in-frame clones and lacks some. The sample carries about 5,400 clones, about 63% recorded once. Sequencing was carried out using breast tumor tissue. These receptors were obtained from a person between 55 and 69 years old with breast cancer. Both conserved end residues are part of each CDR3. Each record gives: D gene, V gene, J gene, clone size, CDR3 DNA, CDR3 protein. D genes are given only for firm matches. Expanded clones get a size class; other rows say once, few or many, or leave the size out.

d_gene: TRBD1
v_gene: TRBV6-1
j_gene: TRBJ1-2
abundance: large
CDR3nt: TGTGCCAGCAGTGAAGGGACAGGGAATCCCTGGGGCTACACCTTC
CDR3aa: CASSEGTGNPWGYTF

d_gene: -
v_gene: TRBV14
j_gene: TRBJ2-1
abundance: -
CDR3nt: TGTGCCAGCAGCCAAGATAGGATAACCTACGTAGGTAATGAGCAGTTCTTC
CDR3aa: CASSQDRITYVGNEQFF

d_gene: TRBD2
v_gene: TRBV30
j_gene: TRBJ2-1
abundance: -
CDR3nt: TGTGCCTGGAGTCCAACGGGGGGGATGTACAATGAGCAGTTCTTC
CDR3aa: CAWSPTGGMYNEQFF

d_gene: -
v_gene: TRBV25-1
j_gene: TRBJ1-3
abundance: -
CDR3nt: TGTGCCAGCAGCGGAGACTCTGGAAACACCATATATTTT
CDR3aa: CASSGDSGNTIYF

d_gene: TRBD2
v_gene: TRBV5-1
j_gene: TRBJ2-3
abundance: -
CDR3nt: TGCGCCAGCAGCTTTCGTGGGAGGGATGCGGATACGCAGTATTTT
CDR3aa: CASSFRGRDADTQYF

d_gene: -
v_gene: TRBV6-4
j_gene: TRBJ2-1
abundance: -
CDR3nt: TGTGCCAGCTCCTTTGCGAATGAGCAGTTCTTC
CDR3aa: CASSFANEQFF

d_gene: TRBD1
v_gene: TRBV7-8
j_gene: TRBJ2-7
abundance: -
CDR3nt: TGTGCCAGCAGCTTATTGACAGGGAGTTTGGGCGAGCAGTACTTC
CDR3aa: CASSLLTGSLGEQYF

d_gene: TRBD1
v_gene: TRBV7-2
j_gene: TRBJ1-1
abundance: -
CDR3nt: TGTGCCAGCAGGAACCTCGGGACAGGGTTAGGTGAAGCTTTCTTT
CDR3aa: CASRNLGTGLGEAFF

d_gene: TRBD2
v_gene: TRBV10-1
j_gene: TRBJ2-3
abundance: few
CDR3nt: TGCGCCAGCAGTGAGGGACTAGTCGCAGATACGCAGTATTTT
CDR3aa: CASSEGLVADTQYF

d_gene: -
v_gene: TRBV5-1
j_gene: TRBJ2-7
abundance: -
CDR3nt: TGCGCCAGCAGCTTGCGCAGGGGCATCCACGAGCAGTACTTC
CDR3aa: CASSLRRGIHEQYF

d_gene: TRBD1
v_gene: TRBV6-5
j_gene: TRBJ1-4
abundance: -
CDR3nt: TGTGCCAGCAGTTACTGGACAGGAGATGAAAAACTGTTTTTT
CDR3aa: CASSYWTGDEKLFF

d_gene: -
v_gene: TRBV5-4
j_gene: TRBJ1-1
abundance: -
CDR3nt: TGTGCCAGCAGCTTGGAGGGTGCACCTGAAGCTTTCTTT
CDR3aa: CASSLEGAPEAFF

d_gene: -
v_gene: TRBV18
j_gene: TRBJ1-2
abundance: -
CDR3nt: TGTGCCAGCTCACCGGTGTTCACAAGATTAAACTATGGCTACACCTTC
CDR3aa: CASSPVFTRLNYGYTF

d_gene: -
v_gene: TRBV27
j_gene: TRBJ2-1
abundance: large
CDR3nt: TGTGCCAGCAGTCCGAGCGGTTACTCCTACAATGAGCAGTTCTTC
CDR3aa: CASSPSGYSYNEQFF

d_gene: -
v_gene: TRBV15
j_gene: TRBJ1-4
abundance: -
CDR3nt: TGTGCCACCAGCAGAGATCCTAGATCAACTAATGAAAAACTGTTTTTT
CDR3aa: CATSRDPRSTNEKLFF

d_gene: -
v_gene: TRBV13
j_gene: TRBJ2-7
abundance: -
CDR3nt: TGTGCCAGCAGCTTAGGTGGGGAATCCGAGCAGTACTTC
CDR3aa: CASSLGGESEQYF

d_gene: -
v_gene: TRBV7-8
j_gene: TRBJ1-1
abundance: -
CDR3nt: TGTGCCAGCAGCTTAGTAAAACAGGCGTCACGGTACACTGAAGCTTTCTTT
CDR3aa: CASSLVKQASRYTEAFF

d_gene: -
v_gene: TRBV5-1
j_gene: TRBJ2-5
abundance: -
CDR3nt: TGCGCCAGCAGCTTGGAGTTGGGAGAGACCCAGTACTTC
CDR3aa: CASSLELGETQYF

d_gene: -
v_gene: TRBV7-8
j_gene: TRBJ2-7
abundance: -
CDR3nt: TGTGCCAGCAGCTTATCCCAGGGGGGGCGCGAGCAGTACTTC
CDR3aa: CASSLSQGGREQYF

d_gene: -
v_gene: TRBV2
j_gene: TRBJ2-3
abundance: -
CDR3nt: TGTGCCAGCAACCCGGGGCTAAGAACAGATACGCAGTATTTT
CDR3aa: CASNPGLRTDTQYF